Presented here are 4 T cell receptor beta chains from one specimen sequenced in a study of beta chain features in type 1 diabetes. Notes on the study in general: Type 1 diabetes patients had TCRB CDR3s that were shorter (moderately but significantly so) in all four CD4+ subsets.

All of the isolated RNA was reverse transcribed, so expressed TCRB transcripts were sequenced. Clones were sequenced by immunoSEQ multiplex PCR, and TCRdb holds only the in-frame ones, with some missing. Among 500,000 to 850,000 clones listed, more than 13% were seen once. Their target antigens are unknown. The sequencing sample was made of naive CD4+ T cells from blood. Receptors were obtained from a man aged 18 to 29 with type 1 diabetes.

This clone was counted a few times. The J gene is TRBJ2-3, the V gene TRBV30, with TRBD2 matching 8 bases. The CDR3 contains 12 residues. CDR1 GTSNPN and CDR2 SVGIG come from the germline V gene (reference sequence). The V and J ends lost 4 bases and 5 bases, in that order; junction bases with no gene match: 2. DNA of the CDR3: TGTGCCTGGACCCGGGGGGGAGATACGCAGTATTTT. Amino acids: CAWTRGGDTQYF.

This clone was observed a handful of times. The chain recombines TRBV14 with TRBJ2-5, with 8 bases identical to TRBD1. Germline V gene data show CDR1 as SGHDN and CDR2 as FVKESK. The CDR3 length is 15 residues. The J segment lost 2 bases and the V segment lost 4 bases, leaving 6 bases of the junction unmatched. CDR3 in DNA: TGTGCCAGCAGCCCCCTCCGGGACAGGCAAGAGACCCAGTACTTC. Its protein product is CASSPLRDRQETQYF. The full variable domain, in which reference TRBV14 and TRBJ2-5 provide the parts outside the CDR3, is EAGVTQFPSHSVIEKGQTVTLRCDPISGHDNLYWYRRVMGKEIKFLLHFVKESKQDESGMPNNRFLAERTGGTYSTLKVQPAELEDSGVYFCASSPLRDRQETQYFGPGTRLLVL.

The chain couples TRBV10-3 to TRBJ1-2; TRBD1 matches at 8 bases. Germline loops: CDR1 ENHRY, CDR2 SYGVKD. This CDR3 contains 13 residues. Losses at the gene ends were 2 bases for V and 8 bases for J; bases not matched to a gene: 4. The CDR3 DNA is TGTGCCATCAGTGAGACCCAGGGGGCAGGCTACACCTTC. Encoded protein: CAISETQGAGYTF.

This clone was counted between two and nine times. This rearrangement joins TRBV2 to TRBJ2-7, with D possibly matching TRBD1 (6 bases). This CDR3 is 17 amino acids long. The germline V gene encodes CDR1 SNHLY and CDR2 FYNNEI. Trimming took off 3 bases at V and 3 bases at J, with 21 bases between the two ends. The CDR3 DNA reads TGTGCCAGCAGTGACGGCGGTGGACAGAGGCTGGACTACGAGCAGTACTTC. It is translated as CASSDGGGQRLDYEQYF.